Listed below are T cell receptor beta chains from one sample, sequenced in a study of metastatic and nonmetastatic thyroid tumors. TCRdb re-called the PCR reads with MiXCR. The sample carries roughly 36,000 clones, roughly 26% recorded once. Sequenced material: blood. The origin of the receptors is a female donor with papillary thyroid cancer or a benign thyroid nodule (not recorded which). Some clones in this sample may be carry-over from other donors' samples. The CDR3 runs from the conserved cysteine through the conserved F or W. The order of the fields is CDR3 DNA, CDR3 protein, D gene, clone size, J gene, V gene. The D gene is left open where the match is weak. Clone size is shown for a subset of rows, as once, few, many or a class of expanded clone.

TGTGCCAGCAGTGAGGAAACAGGGGGCAGTTCACCCCTCCACTTT CASSEETGGSSPLHF TRBD1 few TRBJ1-6 TRBV6-1
TGCAGTGCTAGGTATGACAGGGAGTACGAGCAGTACTTC CSARYDREYEQYF TRBD1 few TRBJ2-7 TRBV20-1
TGTGCCAGCAGGCCAACAGGAACCTCTAACTATGGCTACACCTTC CASRPTGTSNYGYTF . few TRBJ1-2 TRBV6-1
TGTGCCAGCATCCGTAGACGGGTAGAGACCCAGTACTTC CASIRRRVETQYF . . TRBJ2-5 TRBV3-1
TGCAGAGCTGGACAGGCCCTGAGCAATGAGCAGTTCTTC CRAGQALSNEQFF TRBD1 many TRBJ2-1 TRBV29-1
TGTGCCAGCAGCTTAGACCTGGCTGGAAACACCATATATTTT CASSLDLAGNTIYF . many TRBJ1-3 TRBV7-9
TGTGCCAGCAGCTGGGACGGCGAGAATCAGCCCCGTCATTTT CASSWDGENQPRHF . . TRBJ1-5 TRBV6-1
TGCGCCAGCAGCTTGGGGATAGACTATGGCCACACCTTC CASSLGIDYGHTF . . TRBJ1-2 TRBV5-1
TGTGCCAGCGGTAGCGTGAACCACCTCGAGCAGTACTTC CASGSVNHLEQYF . . TRBJ2-7 TRBV9
TGTGCCAGCAGTACATCCTTCGACAGGGCCTACGAGCAGTACTTC CASSTSFDRAYEQYF TRBD1 . TRBJ2-7 TRBV6-1
TGCAGTGTCCAGAGTCCATCCGGAAACACCATATATTTT CSVQSPSGNTIYF . . TRBJ1-3 TRBV20-1
TGCAGTGCTAGGGTTAGGGCGGGCTACAATGAGCAGTTCTTC CSARVRAGYNEQFF . . TRBJ2-1 TRBV20-1
TGTGCCAGCAGCGTTCGCGGGGGGCCGGGAGATACGCAGTATTTT CASSVRGGPGDTQYF TRBD2 few TRBJ2-3 TRBV9
TGTGCCAGCAGCATAAACAATCAGCCCCAGCATTTT CASSINNQPQHF . . TRBJ1-5 TRBV7-8
TGTGCCAGCAGCCAGTGGCGAACCGGGACAGGGATCTACAATGAGCAGTTCTTC CASSQWRTGTGIYNEQFF TRBD1 many TRBJ2-1 TRBV14
TGCAGTGCTATGGCCCCGTGGGGGGGCCAGTACGAGCAGTACTTC CSAMAPWGGQYEQYF . . TRBJ2-7 TRBV20-1
TGTGCCAGCAGTGATAGCGGGAGCGATGAGCAGTTCTTC CASSDSGSDEQFF TRBD2 many TRBJ2-1 TRBV6-4
TGCAGTGCTAGAGCTCGGGGTTTGGTAAGGCAGCCCCAGCATTTT CSARARGLVRQPQHF . few TRBJ1-5 TRBV20-1
TGTGCCAGCAGTTGGACTAGCGATGGCTACAATGAGCAGTTCTTC CASSWTSDGYNEQFF TRBD2 . TRBJ2-1 TRBV5-5
TGTGCCAGCAGTTTTAGCGGGAGCAGCTATGAGCAGTTCTTC CASSFSGSSYEQFF TRBD2 . TRBJ2-1 TRBV28
TGTTCCAGCGGAACCCGAAGGACGGGCCTGGTGGTGGCCCAGCATTTT CSSGTRRTGLVVAQHF . . TRBJ1-5 TRBV28
TGTGCCAGCGTCCCCCGTGGGGGGGCCTCCTACGAGCAGTACTTC CASVPRGGASYEQYF . few TRBJ2-7 TRBV25-1
TGTGCCAGCAGCCCAGGACAGGGGGGTGCATACGAGCAGTACTTC CASSPGQGGAYEQYF TRBD1 . TRBJ2-7 TRBV5-6
TGCAGTGCTGATTATAGCGGGGACACAGATACGCAGTATTTT CSADYSGDTDTQYF TRBD2 . TRBJ2-3 TRBV20-1
TGTGCCAGCTCACCACCTAGCGGGACCCGGGGGGAGACCCAGTACTTC CASSPPSGTRGETQYF TRBD2 many TRBJ2-5 TRBV18
TGTGCCAGCAGTTTAATCCCCCAGGGGGACACCGGGGAGCTGTTTTTT CASSLIPQGDTGELFF TRBD1 few TRBJ2-2 TRBV27
TGTGCCAGCAGTTTGGGGGGTGAAGCTTTCTTT CASSLGGEAFF . . TRBJ1-1 TRBV28
TGTGCCAGCAAAAAAGGAACCACTGAAGCTTTCTTT CASKKGTTEAFF . few TRBJ1-1 TRBV6-1
TGTGCCAGCAGTGACGGTCCTGTGGGCTATGGCTACACCTTC CASSDGPVGYGYTF . few TRBJ1-2 TRBV2
TGCAGTGCTTCCGGGACAAATCCCTACGAGCAGTACTTC CSASGTNPYEQYF . . TRBJ2-7 TRBV20-1
TGCAGTGCTGTGTGGTCAGGGGACTATGGCTACACCTTC CSAVWSGDYGYTF . . TRBJ1-2 TRBV20-1
TGTGCCAGCAGCGTTTTTGGACAGGGTGATGGCTACACCTTC CASSVFGQGDGYTF TRBD1 many TRBJ1-2 TRBV9
TGTGCCAGCAGCACCGGGACACCCAAGTACAATGAGCAGTTCTTC CASSTGTPKYNEQFF . many TRBJ2-1 TRBV11-2
TGTGCCAGCAGCTTAGCGGGGTCAACTAATGAAAAACTGTTTTTT CASSLAGSTNEKLFF . many TRBJ1-4 TRBV7-6
TGTGCCTGGAGTGTACGGCGGGGGGGCATTCAAGATACGCAGTATTTT CAWSVRRGGIQDTQYF TRBD2 . TRBJ2-3 TRBV30